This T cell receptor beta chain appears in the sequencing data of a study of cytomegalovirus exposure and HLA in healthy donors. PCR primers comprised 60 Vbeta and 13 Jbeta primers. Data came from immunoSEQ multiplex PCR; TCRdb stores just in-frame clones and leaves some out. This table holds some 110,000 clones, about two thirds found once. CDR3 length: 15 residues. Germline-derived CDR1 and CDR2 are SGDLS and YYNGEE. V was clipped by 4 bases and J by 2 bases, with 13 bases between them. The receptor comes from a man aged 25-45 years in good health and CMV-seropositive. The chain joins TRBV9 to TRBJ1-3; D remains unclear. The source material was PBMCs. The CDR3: CASSLSDGPGNTIYF. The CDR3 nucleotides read TGTGCCAGCAGCCTCAGCGACGGTCCTGGAAACACCATATATTTT.